Shown below are 8 T cell receptor beta chains from a single sample sequenced in a study of cytomegalovirus exposure and HLA in healthy donors. The PCR contained 60 Vbeta and 13 Jbeta primers. Clones were sequenced by immunoSEQ multiplex PCR, and TCRdb holds only the in-frame ones, with some missing. This sample has 200,000 or so clones, with about four fifths found just once. Input material: PBMCs. These receptors were collected from a woman aged 25-40 years in good health and CMV-seropositive.

This chain links TRBV7-9 with TRBJ2-2, with a weak D call TRBD2 (6 bases). The CDR3 extends over 14 amino acids. V shed 5 bases and J shed 4 bases, with 11 bases lying between them. Germline V gives CDR1 SEHNR, CDR2 FQNEAQ (reference sequence). This chain's CDR3 is CASSPRRGTGELFF. The CDR3 coding sequence is TGTGCCAGCAGCCCCCGGCGGGGCACCGGGGAGCTGTTTTTT.

The chain recombines TRBV5-6 with TRBJ1-2; D is undetermined. Trimming stripped 4 bases from V and 2 bases from J, with 9 bases between. Germline lookup yields CDR1 SGHDT and CDR2 YYEEEE. The CDR3 sequence is 13 residues long. CDR3 bases: TGTGCCAGCAGCCCCGTGGAGAACTATGGCTACACCTTC. This encodes CASSPVENYGYTF.

The chain links TRBV6-6 to TRBJ2-7; the D gene is possibly TRBD2 (6 bases). Trimming removed 5 bases at V and 1 base at J, with 9 bases between. Germline CDR1 is MNHNY and CDR2 is SVGAGI (reference sequence). The CDR3 is 13 residues long. The CDR3: CASSAGGSYEQYF. The CDR3 DNA sequence: TGTGCCAGCAGTGCCGGGGGATCCTACGAGCAGTACTTC.

This sequence joins TRBV6-5 and TRBJ1-1; 11 bases are a match to TRBD1. The germline V gene has CDR1 MNHEY and CDR2 SVGAGI. This CDR3 has 15 amino acids. After removal of 4 bases from V and 0 bases from J, the junction contained 1 base not matched to a gene. The CDR3 DNA sequence: TGTGCCAGCAGTTGGGGACAGGGGGTGAACACTGAAGCTTTCTTT. It is translated as CASSWGQGVNTEAFF.

V usage is TRBV5-1 and J usage is TRBJ1-5; TRBD1 is a possible D gene (5 bases). The CDR3 sequence is 14 residues long. Germline V gives CDR1 SGHRS, CDR2 YFSETQ. V dropped 3 bases and J dropped 2 bases, with 9 bases sitting between them. The CDR3: CASSSDSGNQPQHF. In DNA form, the CDR3 reads TGCGCCAGCAGCTCTGACAGTGGCAATCAGCCCCAGCATTTT.

This sequence joins TRBV29-1 and TRBJ2-7; TRBD2 might be the D (6 bases). Germline V gives CDR1 SQVTM, CDR2 ANQGSEA. Trimming shortened V by 4 bases and J by 4 bases, and 11 bases separated the two germline ends. CDR3 size: 12 residues. In DNA form, the CDR3 reads TGCAGCGTTGCCCAGGGACTTTACGAGCAGTACTTC. Its protein product is CSVAQGLYEQYF.

The V call is TRBV7-9, the J call TRBJ2-7; TRBD2 agrees at 8 bases. Trimming removed 11 bases from V and 5 bases from J; junction bases left unmatched: 11. The germline gives CDR1 SEHNR, CDR2 FQNEAQ (reference sequence). This CDR3 contains 13 residues. The CDR3 loop is CAGTGTSNHEQYF. CDR3 nucleotide sequence: TGTGCCGGCACCGGGACTAGTAACCACGAGCAGTACTTC.

The V call is TRBV7-8, the J call TRBJ1-3; 7 bases are a match to TRBD1. V gave up 7 bases and J gave up 4 bases; unmatched junction bases: 10. The CDR3 runs 15 residues. Germline V gives CDR1 SGHVS, CDR2 FQNEAQ. The CDR3: CASTLDRVVGNTIYF. CDR3 bases: TGTGCCAGCACACTAGACAGGGTGGTCGGAAACACCATATATTTT. Looking up the rest from reference TRBV7-8 and TRBJ1-3 gives the full variable domain: GAGVSQSPRYKVAKRGQDVALRCDPISGHVSLFWYQQALGQGPEFLTYFQNEAQLDKSGLPSDRFFAERPEGSVSTLKIQRTQQEDSAVYLCASTLDRVVGNTIYFGEGSWLTVV.